Below are 12 T cell receptor beta chains sequenced from a single sample in a study of a mutant IDH1 vaccine in newly diagnosed glioma. These receptors are not linked to any known antigen. Only in-frame clones appear in the TCRdb table, and some are missing; sequencing was by immunoSEQ multiplex PCR. The top ten clones hold roughly 4.8% of a sample with tens of thousands of clones, 80% to 90% of them seen once. As to time point: week 5, during vaccination. Topical imiquimod accompanied each vaccine dose, which consisted of 300 ug of mutant IDH1 20-mer peptide. Sequenced material: PBMCs, taken from a glioma patient whose treatment included an IDH1 peptide vaccine. These receptors came from a woman in her 40s with glioma.

This clone was detected once. The chain uses TRBV4-1 and TRBJ2-5; 9 positions agree with TRBD2. V lost 4 bases to trimming and J lost 4 bases; unmatched junction nucleotides: 13. This CDR3 region has 17 residues. Germline CDR1 is MGHRA and CDR2 is YSYEKL. The CDR3 DNA sequence: TGCGCCAGCAGCCCCGCCCGGGCGGGAGGGCCCTCAGAGACCCAGTACTTC. Translation gives CASSPARAGGPSETQYF.

The gene calls are TRBV2 and TRBJ1-5, with D tentatively TRBD1 (5 bases). The V end lost 4 bases, the J end lost 5 bases, and 9 bases lay between the germline ends. Germline V CDR1 and CDR2: SNHLY, FYNNEI. CDR3 length equals 13 residues. The CDR3 spells CASSGGEDQPQHF. The DNA of the CDR3 is TGTGCCAGCAGTGGGGGGGAAGATCAGCCCCAGCATTTT.

The sample holds one count of this clone. CDR3 in amino acids: CASCLGGGHEKLFF. The CDR3 nucleotides read TGTGCCAGCTGTCTAGGGGGCGGGCATGAAAAACTGTTTTTT. V usage is TRBV2 and J usage is TRBJ1-4, with 7 bases that match TRBD1. CDR1 and CDR2 (germline): SNHLY, FYNNEI. V gave up 8 bases and J gave up 6 bases; unmatched junction bases: 9. The CDR3 length is 14 residues.

The chain combines TRBV6-4 with TRBJ2-2; 8 bases fit TRBD2. Germline lookup yields CDR1 MRHNA and CDR2 SNTAGT. The CDR3 covers 16 residues. Trimming took 6 bases from V and 4 from J; bases not matched to a gene: 10. CDR3 region: CASRVQAGVGTGELFF. CDR3 nucleotide sequence: TGTGCCAGCAGAGTTCAAGCGGGGGTAGGCACCGGGGAGCTGTTTTTT.

The chain joins TRBV14 to TRBJ2-5, with D unclear. Deletions cut 2 bases from V and 0 bases from J, with 4 bases between. Per germline, CDR1 SGHDN and CDR2 FVKESK. The CDR3 runs to 13 residues. Written as DNA, the CDR3 is TGTGCCAGCAGCCAACTAGACCAAGAGACCCAGTACTTC. Amino acids: CASSQLDQETQYF.

V is TRBV30 and J is TRBJ2-3; 11 nucleotides align to TRBD2. Germline trimming cut 5 bases from V and 1 base from J; bases unmatched to any gene: 26. The germline V gene has CDR1 GTSNPN and CDR2 SVGIG (reference sequence). This CDR3 contains 22 residues. This chain's CDR3 is CAWPGGRTSGGFMVPGTDTQYF. In nucleotides, the CDR3 is TGTGCCTGGCCAGGGGGGAGAACTAGCGGGGGTTTTATGGTGCCGGGCACAGATACGCAGTATTTT.

The chain joins TRBV15 to TRBJ1-3; 8 bases fit TRBD1. This CDR3 comprises 16 residues. The V and J ends lost 5 bases and 4 bases, in that order; junction bases with no gene match: 10. Germline V gene lookup returns CDR1 LNHNV and CDR2 YYDKDF (reference sequence). The CDR3 DNA follows: TGTGCCACCAGCGCCGACAGGGGCGCGATAGGAAACACCATATATTTT. It translates to CATSADRGAIGNTIYF.

The CDR3 reads CASSYLGGYEKLFF. The CDR3 DNA follows: TGTGCCAGCAGTTACTTGGGGGGGTATGAAAAACTGTTTTTT. This chain joins TRBV6-5 and TRBJ1-4, with D possibly matching TRBD1 (5 bases). The V gene lost 1 base and the J gene lost 6 bases, with 9 bases spanning the gap. The CDR3 totals 14 residues. Looked up from germline, CDR1 is MNHEY and CDR2 is SVGAGI.

V and J are TRBV6-4 and TRBJ1-4; D possibly corresponds to TRBD1 (5 bases). The ends were cut back, 2 bases at V and 8 bases at J, with 21 bases in the middle. The CDR3 length is 17 residues. The germline V gene has CDR1 MRHNA and CDR2 SNTAGT. CDR3 sequence: CASSDEATPGDWEKLFF. CDR3 coding DNA: TGTGCCAGCAGTGACGAGGCGACCCCGGGGGATTGGGAAAAACTGTTTTTT.

CDR3 region: CATSSRGLSGELFF. The CDR3 DNA is TGTGCCACCAGCAGCCGCGGGTTGTCGGGGGAGCTGTTTTTT. The chain links TRBV15 to TRBJ2-2; a weak D match, TRBD2 (5 bases). There are 14 residues in the CDR3. Germline assignment: CDR1 LNHNV and CDR2 YYDKDF (reference sequence). V lost 3 bases and J lost 8, with 13 bases in between.

The J gene is TRBJ2-3, the V gene TRBV12-5, with D hard to call. This CDR3 contains 14 residues. Between the trimmed V and J ends, which lost 5 bases and 3 bases, there was a span of 12 bases. Germline CDR1 LGHNT, CDR2 FRNRAP. CDR3 sequence reads: CASGTMAETDTQYF. The CDR3 DNA is TGTGCTAGTGGTACCATGGCGGAGACAGATACGCAGTATTTT.

The rearrangement uses TRBV7-2 and TRBJ2-5; D remains ambiguous. Germline V gene lookup returns CDR1 SGHTA and CDR2 FQGNSA. CDR3 length: 14 residues. V lost 5 bases to trimming and J lost 4 bases, with 14 bases between them. For the CDR3, the DNA is TGTGCCAGCAGCCGACTCGTTACCTCAGAGACCCAGTACTTC. Translating it yields CASSRLVTSETQYF.